One sample yielded the 10 T cell receptor beta chains listed below, sequenced in a study of cytomegalovirus exposure and HLA in healthy donors. PCR employed 60 Vbeta and 13 Jbeta primers. Some clones are missing from TCRdb's copy, which holds only in-frame ones; the method was immunoSEQ multiplex PCR. This table has over 150,000 clones, about 63% appearing once. Sequenced: PBMCs. These TCRs come from a woman in her thirties or forties in good health and CMV-seropositive.

V usage is TRBV27 and J usage is TRBJ1-1, with D perhaps matching TRBD1 (5 bases). Germline lookup yields CDR1 MNHEY and CDR2 SMNVEV (reference sequence). This CDR3 has 14 residues. The V end was cut by 0 bases, the J end by 1 base, with 6 bases between. The CDR3 sequence: CASSLSGGNTEAFF. The CDR3 bases are TGTGCCAGCAGTTTATCCGGGGGGAACACTGAAGCTTTCTTT.

The chain joins TRBV6-6 to TRBJ1-2; the match to TRBD1 covers 7 bases. The CDR3 has 14 amino acids. V lost 2 bases to trimming and J lost 6 bases; unmatched junction nucleotides: 6. CDR1 is MNHNY, CDR2 SVGAGI, per germline (reference sequence). The CDR3 loop reads CASSYEGTVDGYTF. For the CDR3, the DNA is TGTGCCAGCAGTTACGAGGGGACAGTAGATGGCTACACCTTC.

This clone was seen only a few times. The same CDR3 arises from other DNA sequences in this sample as well. This rearrangement joins TRBV7-2 to TRBJ2-2; D gene uncertain. V lost 4 bases and J lost 1, with 4 bases in between. This CDR3 contains 13 residues. Germline values: CDR1 SGHTA, CDR2 FQGNSA. This chain's CDR3 is CASSYLNTGELFF. Written as DNA, the CDR3 is TGTGCCAGCAGCTATCTGAACACCGGGGAGCTGTTTTTT.

The genes are TRBV27 and TRBJ2-2; 9 bases fit TRBD2. The germline gives CDR1 MNHEY, CDR2 SMNVEV (reference sequence). After removal of 4 bases from V and 2 bases from J, the junction contained 11 bases not matched to a gene. The CDR3 runs to 18 residues. This CDR3 reads CASSSLDRLAANTGELFF. The CDR3 DNA reads TGTGCCAGCAGTTCCCTAGATCGACTAGCGGCTAACACCGGGGAGCTGTTTTTT.

This chain connects TRBV4-1 to TRBJ2-5, with 8 bases that match TRBD1. V was clipped by 4 bases and J by 4 bases; unmatched bases: 8. This CDR3 has 15 amino acids. Per germline, CDR1 MGHRA and CDR2 YSYEKL. The CDR3: CASSRLRTGIETQYF. The CDR3 DNA reads as TGCGCCAGCAGCCGACTGAGGACAGGGATAGAGACCCAGTACTTC.

The chain is built from TRBV4-3 and TRBJ2-4, with 8 bases aligning to TRBD2. V lost 7 bases to trimming and J lost 4 bases; unmatched junction nucleotides: 18. The CDR3 is 18 residues long. Germline lookup yields CDR1 LGHNA and CDR2 YSLEER. CDR3 sequence (DNA): TGCGCCAGCATCCGGAGGGGGATAAGCGGGAGCGGAAAAAACATTCAGTACTTC. Its protein is CASIRRGISGSGKNIQYF.

The chain combines TRBV6-1 with TRBJ1-2, with D unclear. Looked up from germline, CDR1 is MNHNS and CDR2 is SASEGT. The CDR3 covers 13 residues. The germline V and J ends were trimmed by 6 bases and 4 bases, with 12 bases remaining between them. The CDR3: CASRQPDSYGYTF. CDR3 coding DNA: TGTGCCAGCAGACAGCCGGATAGCTATGGCTACACCTTC.

V gene TRBV19 combines with J gene TRBJ1-4, with D hard to call. V lost 3 bases, J lost 7 bases, and 6 bases lay in between. Germline V CDR1 and CDR2: LNHDA, SQIVND (reference sequence). This CDR3 has 12 amino acids. In DNA, the CDR3 is TGTGCCAGTAGTATCCCAGGTGAAAAACTGTTTTTT. It encodes CASSIPGEKLFF.

This chain joins TRBV10-3 and TRBJ1-2; D is unresolved. The germline V and J ends were trimmed by 4 bases and 4 bases, with 10 bases remaining between them. In germline, CDR1 is ENHRY, CDR2 SYGVKD. CDR3 length: 13 residues. The CDR3 loop reads CAISADNFYGYTF. The CDR3 nucleotides are TGTGCCATCAGTGCTGACAACTTCTATGGCTACACCTTC.

This clone was picked up one time. The chain carries TRBV2 and TRBJ1-2, with D possibly being TRBD1 (6 bases). The V gene's germline CDR1 is SNHLY and CDR2 FYNNEI. The V gene lost 6 bases and the J gene lost 8 bases, with 22 bases spanning the gap. The CDR3 has 15 residues. The CDR3 bases are TGTGCCAGCAGAGCCACGGACAGTGGGCAAGAGGGCTACACCTTC. Amino acids: CASRATDSGQEGYTF. The entire variable domain, with the rest obtained from reference TRBV2 and TRBJ1-2, is as follows: EPEVTQTPSHQVTQMGQEVILRCVPISNHLYFYWYRQILGQKVEFLVSFYNNEISEKSEIFDDQFSVERPDGSNFTLKIRSTKLEDSAMYFCASRATDSGQEGYTFGSGTRLTVV.